This T cell receptor (beta chain) was identified during a study of CD8 T cells in ankylosing spondylitis. By quantitative 5'-RACE with molecular barcodes, the TCR beta libraries were made. TCRdb reprocessed the 5' RACE reads with MiXCR, giving one entry per CDR3 protein. Found here are roughly 250,000 distinct CDR3 sequences, around 9.1% of them singletons; the top ten hold 6.8%. Points from the study as a whole: Seven to nine highly homologous variants made up a TCR beta motif, and this motif appeared characteristic of ankylosing spondylitis blood. Disease-associated clonotypes exhibited CD8+ identity and were relatively infrequent in peripheral blood. Reportedly, disease-linked clones are significantly enriched in ankylosing spondylitis patients' matched synovial fluid.

In regard to this clonotype: Its target is not known.

The source of this sequence is a male donor with ankylosing spondylitis or in good health (not recorded which). The specimen sequenced was blood, either unsorted or a sorted T cell fraction (not recorded which).

The CDR3 sequence is CSWSGANTDTQYF. The CDR3 region has the DNA TGCAGCTGGAGCGGGGCCAACACAGATACGCAGTATTTT. This rearrangement joins TRBV20-1 to TRBJ2-3, with 7 bases aligning to TRBD2. The CDR3 covers 13 residues. Germline CDR1 is DFQATT and CDR2 is SNEGSKA (reference sequence).